The clone carrying this T cell receptor beta chain was detected once. Its antigen is as yet unknown. CDR1 is KGHDR and CDR2 is SFDVKD in the germline V gene. The length of the CDR3 is 16 residues. Trimming removed 2 bases from V and 8 bases from J; junction bases left unmatched: 11. This sample is drawn from a study of T cell repertoires in cytomegalovirus infection. In the study overall: Recently identified HLA-C-restricted CMV epitopes were used, and well-studied HLA-B-restricted CMV epitopes were used as well. A matching HLA type, together with CMV infection, was signaled by public TCR beta signatures. Regarding the study as a whole: The study found HLA-C-restricted CMV-specific TCR beta clonotypes dominating the ex vivo response.

TCRdb reprocessed the reads with MiXCR, giving one entry per CDR3 protein. In the table there are about 890,000 distinct CDR3 sequences, approximately 31% of which are singletons. This rearrangement joins TRBV24-1 to TRBJ2-1, with TRBD1 matching over 7 bases. The source is a human donor in good health (CMV status not recorded). Some clones in this sample may be carry-over from other donors' samples. Sample: cultured CD8+ T cells from PBMCs, taken from culture after CMV antigen stimulation. The CDR3 region is CATSDSAQGVFHEQFF. CDR3 DNA sequence: TGTGCCACCAGTGATTCGGCCCAGGGGGTATTCCATGAGCAGTTCTTC.